This entry lists 26 T cell receptor beta chains sequenced from one sample in a study of a mutant IDH1 vaccine in newly diagnosed glioma. These TCRs' antigens remain unknown. Sequenced by immunoSEQ multiplex PCR; TCRdb stores in-frame clones only, minus some. The table lists about 110,000 clones, roughly 90% of them singletons. As to time point: week 11, during vaccination. With topical imiquimod, each dose of the vaccine consisted of 300 ug of mutant IDH1 20-mer peptide. The sample here was PBMCs, taken from a glioma patient whose treatment included an IDH1 peptide vaccine. Receptors originate from a woman between 50 and 59 years old with glioma.

This clone was recorded once. V and J are TRBV29-1 and TRBJ1-1, with D possibly being TRBD1 (6 bases). With 7 bases removed from V and 1 base from J, the gap between germline ends came to 16 bases. The CDR3 is made up of 14 amino acids. Germline V CDR1 and CDR2: SQVTM, ANQGSEA. CDR3 bases: TGCAGCGCTCTATTAGGGACATCGAACACTGAAGCTTTCTTT. Translating gives CSALLGTSNTEAFF.

This clone came up once. As DNA, the CDR3 is TGTGCCAGCAGTCCCGGGACAGGGGCGTATTCTAACTATGGCTACACCTTC. This sequence encodes CASSPGTGAYSNYGYTF. The chain combines TRBV28 with TRBJ1-2; 10 bases agree with TRBD1. The CDR3 totals 17 residues. V lost 5 bases to trimming and J lost 0 bases; unmatched junction nucleotides: 9. Germline CDR1 MDHEN, CDR2 SYDVKM.

The CDR3 sequence: CASSYLQSSYEQYF. CDR3 DNA sequence: TGTGCCAGCAGCTATCTCCAGTCCTCCTACGAGCAGTACTTC. The chain links TRBV7-9 to TRBJ2-7; D is unresolved. The CDR3 sequence is 14 residues long. Germline values: CDR1 SEHNR, CDR2 FQNEAQ (reference sequence). Trimming left V 4 bases short and J 0 bases short, with 10 bases between.

The chain recombines TRBV2 with TRBJ2-1; 7 bases agree with TRBD1. V lost 6 bases, J lost 5 bases, and 7 bases stayed unmatched. The CDR3 is made up of 14 amino acids. Germline CDR1 SNHLY, CDR2 FYNNEI. The CDR3 bases are TGTGCCAGCAGCGACAGGGAAGCCCACAATGAGCAGTTCTTC. Its translation: CASSDREAHNEQFF.

This sequence joins TRBV29-1 and TRBJ2-5; 7 nucleotides align to TRBD2. The trim removed 2 bases at V and 2 bases at J, leaving 11 bases unmatched. The CDR3 is made up of 16 amino acids. Germline values: CDR1 SQVTM, CDR2 ANQGSEA. The CDR3 protein is CSVEIGGEGRQETQYF. DNA of the CDR3: TGCAGCGTTGAAATTGGGGGGGAGGGCCGTCAAGAGACCCAGTACTTC.

CDR3: CASSPRAVRFPYNEQFF. Written as DNA, the CDR3 is TGCGCCAGCAGCCCCCGGGCCGTTCGCTTCCCCTACAATGAGCAGTTCTTC. This sequence joins TRBV4-1 and TRBJ2-1, with D unresolved. The CDR3 loop spans 17 amino acids. Germline V gene data show CDR1 as MGHRA and CDR2 as YSYEKL. V lost 4 bases, J lost 2 bases, and 18 bases lay in between.

V usage is TRBV29-1 and J usage is TRBJ1-3, with no clear D. CDR1 is SQVTM and CDR2 is ANQGSEA in the germline V gene. The ends were cut back, 4 bases at V and 1 base at J, with 8 bases in the middle. This CDR3 region has 13 residues. CDR3 protein: CSVGLGSGNTIYF. CDR3 sequence (DNA): TGCAGCGTTGGTTTGGGTTCTGGAAACACCATATATTTT.

The chain employs TRBV19 and TRBJ2-5; D unresolved. This CDR3 is built from 15 residues. Germline-derived CDR1 and CDR2 are LNHDA and SQIVND (reference sequence). With 5 bases removed from V and 1 base from J, the gap between germline ends came to 14 bases. The CDR3 DNA reads TGTGCCAGTAGTCCGTCCCCCTCGGCCCAAGAGACCCAGTACTTC. It specifies CASSPSPSAQETQYF.

The chain is built from TRBV5-4 and TRBJ2-3, with 7 bases lining up with TRBD2. The CDR3 is made up of 14 amino acids. CDR1 and CDR2 from the germline V gene are SGHNT and YYREEE (reference sequence). V lost 2 bases, J lost 2 bases, and 2 bases stayed unmatched. Here the CDR3 reads CASSFRDYTDTQYF. The CDR3 nucleotides read TGTGCCAGCAGCTTCCGGGACTACACAGATACGCAGTATTTT.

J is TRBJ1-1 and V is TRBV19, with D tentatively TRBD1 (6 bases). With 4 bases removed from V and 5 bases from J, the gap between germline ends came to 20 bases. This CDR3 has 16 residues. The germline V gene has CDR1 LNHDA and CDR2 SQIVND (reference sequence). The CDR3 DNA reads TGTGCCAGTAGTACGGGCTCTCGGGGGGCGAAAACTGAAGCTTTCTTT. Its protein product is CASSTGSRGAKTEAFF.

V gene TRBV27 combines with J gene TRBJ1-3, with D uncertain. CDR1 and CDR2 from the germline V gene are MNHEY and SMNVEV (reference sequence). V lost 5 bases and J 3 bases, leaving 17 bases between the germline ends. This CDR3 is 16 amino acids long. Written as DNA, the CDR3 is TGTGCCAGCAGTCCCCTCAGCGCTCTCTATGGAAACACCATATATTTT. Its translation is CASSPLSALYGNTIYF.

The chain employs TRBV5-4 and TRBJ2-2, with D unresolved. V lost 4 bases, J lost 3 bases, and 7 bases lay in between. The CDR3 contains 13 residues. CDR1 and CDR2 (germline): SGHNT, YYREEE (reference sequence). DNA for the CDR3: TGTGCCAGCAGCCGGACCTACACCGGGGAGCTGTTTTTT. Amino acids: CASSRTYTGELFF.

This clone was observed a single time. The rearrangement links TRBV6-5 to TRBJ2-3; TRBD2 aligns across 11 bases. Trimming removed 4 bases from V and 6 bases from J; junction bases left unmatched: 9. The CDR3 totals 16 residues. Germline V gene lookup returns CDR1 MNHEY and CDR2 SVGAGI. The CDR3 sequence: CASSSLLAGVRDTQYF. CDR3 in DNA: TGTGCCAGCAGTTCCTTACTAGCGGGAGTAAGGGATACGCAGTATTTT.

The chain couples TRBV6-6 to TRBJ1-5; 8 bases are shared with TRBD1. Germline CDR1 and CDR2: MNHNY and SVGAGI (reference sequence). The CDR3 contains 15 residues. Germline trimming cut 5 bases from V and 3 bases from J; bases unmatched to any gene: 6. The CDR3 spells CASSQDRGVNQPQHF. The CDR3 DNA is TGTGCCAGCAGTCAAGACAGGGGCGTCAATCAGCCCCAGCATTTT.

The chain employs TRBV14 and TRBJ2-1; 8 nucleotides match TRBD2. This CDR3 is built from 13 residues. Germline V lookup: CDR1 SGHDN, CDR2 FVKESK. V lost 6 bases and J lost 7; bases outside the gene matches: 5. CDR3 DNA: TGTGCCAGCAGGCTCGGGGGGGAAAATGAGCAGTTCTTC. It specifies CASRLGGENEQFF.

The J gene is TRBJ2-1, the V gene TRBV30; possible D gene TRBD1, 6 bases. Germline V gene sequence: CDR1 GTSNPN, CDR2 SVGIG (reference sequence). Deletions cut 1 base from V and 3 bases from J, with 13 bases between. This CDR3 is 15 amino acids long. The CDR3 loop is CAWSEGQTVYNEQFF. CDR3 coding DNA: TGTGCCTGGAGTGAAGGACAGACAGTCTACAATGAGCAGTTCTTC.

The rearrangement joins TRBV7-9 to TRBJ2-5; D is unresolved. The V end was cut by 4 bases, the J end by 4 bases, with 7 bases between. Germline CDR1 SEHNR, CDR2 FQNEAQ (reference sequence). The CDR3 loop spans 12 amino acids. Written as DNA, the CDR3 is TGTGCCAGCAGCTCCCAAGGAGAGACCCAGTACTTC. Its protein is CASSSQGETQYF.

The chain has TRBV7-9 and TRBJ2-7, with 14 bases identical to TRBD2. Germline-derived CDR1 and CDR2 are SEHNR and FQNEAQ (reference sequence). V shed 5 bases, J shed 4 bases, and the junction held 4 bases outside the gene matches. The CDR3 runs 15 residues. Here the CDR3 reads CASSPGTSGRYEQYF. The CDR3 DNA is TGTGCCAGCAGCCCCGGGACTAGCGGGAGATACGAGCAGTACTTC. The whole variable domain, filled in from reference TRBV7-9 and TRBJ2-7, reads DTGVSQNPRHKITKRGQNVTFRCDPISEHNRLYWYRQTLGQGPEFLTYFQNEAQLEKSRLLSDRFSAERPKGSFSTLEIQRTEQGDSAMYLCASSPGTSGRYEQYFGPGTRLTVT.

The gene calls are TRBV4-1 and TRBJ2-5; 7 nucleotides line up with TRBD1. Per the germline V gene, CDR1 is MGHRA and CDR2 is YSYEKL. The CDR3 length is 14 residues. V shed 1 base and J 4 bases; nucleotides not matched to a gene: 3. The CDR3 DNA is TGCGCCAGCAGCCAAGGGGGACAGATAGAGACCCAGTACTTC. Its translation: CASSQGGQIETQYF.

J is TRBJ2-3 and V is TRBV2; D is uncertain. V dropped 0 bases and J dropped 2 bases, with 6 bases sitting between them. Germline assignment: CDR1 SNHLY and CDR2 FYNNEI. The CDR3 contains 14 residues. CDR3 nucleotides: TGTGCCAGCAGTGAAGCGGTAGACACAGATACGCAGTATTTT. Its protein is CASSEAVDTDTQYF.

The sample holds many counts of this clone. The J gene is TRBJ1-5, the V gene TRBV7-6, with 9 bases identical to TRBD1. This CDR3 has 15 amino acids. Germline V gives CDR1 SGHVS, CDR2 FNYEAQ. Trimming removed 5 bases from V and 7 bases from J; junction bases left unmatched: 9. CDR3 coding DNA: TGTGCCAGCAGCCAGGGGACAGGGCGAGAGCAGCCCCAGCATTTT. This gives the protein CASSQGTGREQPQHF.

The chain joins TRBV5-5 to TRBJ2-7, with D possibly matching TRBD2 (5 bases). The ends were cut back, 5 bases at V and 2 bases at J, with 20 bases in the middle. This CDR3 has 16 residues. The V gene's germline CDR1 is SGHKS and CDR2 YYEKEE (reference sequence). The CDR3 DNA sequence: TGTGCCAGCAGTTCGCTTCCGTTGCGGGCCCCCTACGAGCAGTACTTC. Translating it yields CASSSLPLRAPYEQYF.

On this clone: A junction end diverges from the germline sequence, so it may reflect a read error. The chain combines TRBV28 with TRBJ1-2, with 7 bases that match TRBD1. The V gene's germline CDR1 is MDHEN and CDR2 SYDVKM. CDR3 length equals 15 residues. The CDR3 here is CASSFPQGGTALTNF. The CDR3 DNA sequence: TGTGCCAGCAGTTTCCCCCAAGGAGGGACAGCGCTTACGAACTTC.

The chain employs TRBV7-2 and TRBJ1-2, with D possibly matching TRBD1 (5 bases). The V and J ends lost 2 bases and 6 bases respectively, with 10 bases between them. The CDR3 sequence is 13 residues long. The germline V gene encodes CDR1 SGHTA and CDR2 FQGNSA. DNA of the CDR3: TGTGCCAGCAGCTTAAGCAGGGTGGATGGCTACACCTTC. Translated: CASSLSRVDGYTF.

The chain recombines TRBV19 with TRBJ2-5; D is perhaps TRBD2 (6 bases). Trimming cost V 3 bases and J 5 bases, with 10 bases left between them. There are 13 residues in the CDR3. CDR1 is LNHDA, CDR2 SQIVND, per germline (reference sequence). The CDR3 DNA follows: TGTGCCAGTAGTATTCCAGGAGGGGAGACCCAGTACTTC. It translates to CASSIPGGETQYF. Full variable domain (missing parts from reference TRBV19 and TRBJ2-5): DGGITQSPKYLFRKEGQNVTLSCEQNLNHDAMYWYRQDPGQGLRLIYYSQIVNDFQKGDIAEGYSVSREKKESFPLTVTSAQKNPTAFYLCASSIPGGETQYFGPGTRLLVL.

The rearrangement links TRBV27 to TRBJ1-1, with D maybe TRBD1 (6 bases). V gave up 6 bases and J gave up 1 base, with 18 bases separating them. CDR3 length: 16 amino acids. Germline V CDR1 and CDR2: MNHEY, SMNVEV (reference sequence). The CDR3 nucleotides read TGTGCCAGCAGAAGGGTTGCGGGGGGCCAGAACACTGAAGCTTTCTTT. Protein product: CASRRVAGGQNTEAFF.